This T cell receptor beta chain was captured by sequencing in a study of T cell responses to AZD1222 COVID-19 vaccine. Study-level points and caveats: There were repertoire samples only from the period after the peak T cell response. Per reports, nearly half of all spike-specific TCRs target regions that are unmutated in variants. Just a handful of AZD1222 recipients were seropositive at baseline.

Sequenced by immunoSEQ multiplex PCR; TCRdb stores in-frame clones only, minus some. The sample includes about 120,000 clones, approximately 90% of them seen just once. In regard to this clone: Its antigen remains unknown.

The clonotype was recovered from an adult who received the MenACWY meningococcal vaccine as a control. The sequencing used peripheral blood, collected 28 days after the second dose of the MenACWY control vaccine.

CDR3 DNA sequence: TGTGCCAGCAGCTTAGGCGTATCGAGGATTAACACCGGGGAGCTGTTTTTT. Translating gives CASSLGVSRINTGELFF. The V and J genes are TRBV7-9 and TRBJ2-2; no reliable D call. With 1 base removed from V and 2 bases from J, the gap between germline ends came to 14 bases. CDR1 and CDR2 (germline): SEHNR, FQNEAQ (reference sequence). CDR3 length: 17 residues.